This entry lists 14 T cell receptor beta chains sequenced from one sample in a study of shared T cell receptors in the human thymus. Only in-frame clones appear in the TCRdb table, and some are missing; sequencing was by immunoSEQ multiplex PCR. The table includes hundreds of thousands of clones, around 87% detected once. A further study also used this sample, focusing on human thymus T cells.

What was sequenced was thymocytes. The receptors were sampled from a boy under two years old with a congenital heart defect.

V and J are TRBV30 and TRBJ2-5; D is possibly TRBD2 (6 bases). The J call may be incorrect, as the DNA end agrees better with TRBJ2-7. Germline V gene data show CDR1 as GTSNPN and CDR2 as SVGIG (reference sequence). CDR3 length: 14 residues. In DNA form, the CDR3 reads TGTGCCTGGAGTGTACGGAGGGGCTTGGGCGAGCAGTACTTC. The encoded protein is CAWSVRRGLGEQYF.

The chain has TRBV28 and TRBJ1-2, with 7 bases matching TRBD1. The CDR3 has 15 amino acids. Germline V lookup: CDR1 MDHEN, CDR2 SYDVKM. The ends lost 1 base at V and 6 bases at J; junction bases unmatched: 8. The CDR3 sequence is CASSLSRTGGDGYTF. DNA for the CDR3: TGTGCCAGCAGTTTATCCCGGACAGGAGGAGATGGCTACACCTTC.

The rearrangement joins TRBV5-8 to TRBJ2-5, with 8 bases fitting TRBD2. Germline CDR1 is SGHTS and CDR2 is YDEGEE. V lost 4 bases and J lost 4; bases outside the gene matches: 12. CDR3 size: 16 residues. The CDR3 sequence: CASSLAGGVAGETQYF. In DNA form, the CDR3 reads TGTGCCAGCAGCCTCGCCGGGGGGGTGGCAGGAGAGACCCAGTACTTC.

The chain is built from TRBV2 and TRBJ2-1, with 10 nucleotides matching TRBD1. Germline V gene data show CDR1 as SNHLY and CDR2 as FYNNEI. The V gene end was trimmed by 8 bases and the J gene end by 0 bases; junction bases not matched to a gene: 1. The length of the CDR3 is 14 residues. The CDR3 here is CASWTGGSYNEQFF. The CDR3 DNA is TGTGCCAGCTGGACAGGGGGCTCCTACAATGAGCAGTTCTTC.

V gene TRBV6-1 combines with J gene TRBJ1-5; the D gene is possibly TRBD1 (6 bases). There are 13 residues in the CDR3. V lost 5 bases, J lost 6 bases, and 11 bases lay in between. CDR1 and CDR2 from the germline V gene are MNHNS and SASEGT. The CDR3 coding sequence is TGTGCCAGCAGTAACAGGGTGGGTCAGCCCCAGCATTTT. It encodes CASSNRVGQPQHF.

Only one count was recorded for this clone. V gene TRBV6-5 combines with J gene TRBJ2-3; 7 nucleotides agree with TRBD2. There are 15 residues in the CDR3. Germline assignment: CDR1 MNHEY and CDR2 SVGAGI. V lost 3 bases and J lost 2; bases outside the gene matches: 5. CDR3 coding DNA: TGTGCCAGCAGTTATAGGCGGGAGATCACAGATACGCAGTATTTT. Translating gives CASSYRREITDTQYF.

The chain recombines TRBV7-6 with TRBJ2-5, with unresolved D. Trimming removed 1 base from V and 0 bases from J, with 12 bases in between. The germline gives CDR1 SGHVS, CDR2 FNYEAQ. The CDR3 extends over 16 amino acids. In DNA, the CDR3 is TGTGCCAGCAGCTTAGGGCGCAGCGTAGACCAAGAGACCCAGTACTTC. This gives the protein CASSLGRSVDQETQYF.

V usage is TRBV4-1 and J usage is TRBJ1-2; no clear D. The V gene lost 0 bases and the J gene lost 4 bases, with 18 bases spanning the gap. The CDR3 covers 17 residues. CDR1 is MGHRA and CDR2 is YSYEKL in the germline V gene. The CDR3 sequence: CASSQEGGGELRYGYTF. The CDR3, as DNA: TGCGCCAGCAGCCAAGAAGGAGGAGGAGAACTTCGCTATGGCTACACCTTC.

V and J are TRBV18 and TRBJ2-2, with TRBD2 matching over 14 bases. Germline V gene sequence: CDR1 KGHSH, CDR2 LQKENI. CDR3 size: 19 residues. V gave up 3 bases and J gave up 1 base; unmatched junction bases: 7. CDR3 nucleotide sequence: TGTGCCAGCTCACCCCCGAGGACTAGCGGGGGGTTGAACACCGGGGAGCTGTTTTTT. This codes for CASSPPRTSGGLNTGELFF.

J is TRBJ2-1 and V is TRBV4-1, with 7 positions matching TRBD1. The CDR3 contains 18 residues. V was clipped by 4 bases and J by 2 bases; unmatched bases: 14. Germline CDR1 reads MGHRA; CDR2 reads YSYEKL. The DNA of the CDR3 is TGCGCCAGCAGCCCGCACAGGATCAGGGGGAACACCTACAATGAGCAGTTCTTC. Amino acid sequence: CASSPHRIRGNTYNEQFF.

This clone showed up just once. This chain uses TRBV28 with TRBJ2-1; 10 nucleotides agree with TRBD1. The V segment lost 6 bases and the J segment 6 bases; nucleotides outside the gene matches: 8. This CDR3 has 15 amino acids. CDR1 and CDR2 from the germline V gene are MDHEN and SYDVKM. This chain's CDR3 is CASRRDRGEVNEQFF. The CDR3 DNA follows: TGTGCCAGCAGGCGGGACAGGGGAGAGGTCAATGAGCAGTTCTTC.

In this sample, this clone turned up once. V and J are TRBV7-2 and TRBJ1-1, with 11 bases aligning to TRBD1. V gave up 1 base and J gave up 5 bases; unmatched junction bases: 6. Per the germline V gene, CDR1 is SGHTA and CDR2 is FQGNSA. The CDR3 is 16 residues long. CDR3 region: CASSLDQDRGQTEAFF. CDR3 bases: TGTGCCAGCAGCTTAGACCAGGACAGGGGGCAAACTGAAGCTTTCTTT.

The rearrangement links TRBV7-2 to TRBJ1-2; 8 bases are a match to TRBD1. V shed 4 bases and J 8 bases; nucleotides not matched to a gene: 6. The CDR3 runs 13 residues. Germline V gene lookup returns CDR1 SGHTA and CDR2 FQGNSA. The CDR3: CASSSQDRAGYTF. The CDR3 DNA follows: TGTGCCAGCAGCTCCCAGGACAGGGCAGGCTACACCTTC.

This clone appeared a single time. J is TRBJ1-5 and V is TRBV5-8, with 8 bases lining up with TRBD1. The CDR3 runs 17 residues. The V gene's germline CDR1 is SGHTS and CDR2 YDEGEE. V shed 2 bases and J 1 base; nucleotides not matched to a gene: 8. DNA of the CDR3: TGTGCCAGCAGCTTTAGACAGGGGAAGGTGAGCAATCAGCCCCAGCATTTT. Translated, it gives CASSFRQGKVSNQPQHF.